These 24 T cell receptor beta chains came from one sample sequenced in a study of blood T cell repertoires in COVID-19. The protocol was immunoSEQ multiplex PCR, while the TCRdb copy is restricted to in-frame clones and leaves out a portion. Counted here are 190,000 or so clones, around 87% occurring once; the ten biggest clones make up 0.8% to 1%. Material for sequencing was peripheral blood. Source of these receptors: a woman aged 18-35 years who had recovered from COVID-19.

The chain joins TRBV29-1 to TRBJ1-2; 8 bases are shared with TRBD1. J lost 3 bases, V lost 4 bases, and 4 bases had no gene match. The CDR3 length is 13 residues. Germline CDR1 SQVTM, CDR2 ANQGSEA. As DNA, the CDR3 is TGCAGCGTTGGACAGGGGCTTGACTATGGCTACACCTTC. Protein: CSVGQGLDYGYTF.

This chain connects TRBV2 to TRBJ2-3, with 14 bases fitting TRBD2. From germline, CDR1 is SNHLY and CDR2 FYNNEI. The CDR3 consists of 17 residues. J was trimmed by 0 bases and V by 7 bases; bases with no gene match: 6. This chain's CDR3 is CASTWTSGRLSTDTQYF. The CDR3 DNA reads TGTGCCAGCACCTGGACTAGCGGGAGGCTTAGCACAGATACGCAGTATTTT.

CDR3 bases: TGTGCCAGCAGCCGCGGACAGCTCGAGGCTTTCTTT. This gives the protein CASSRGQLEAFF. This sequence joins TRBV6-5 and TRBJ1-1; D is possibly TRBD1 (6 bases). V lost 6 bases and J lost 11, with 16 bases in between. Germline V gives CDR1 MNHEY, CDR2 SVGAGI. There are 12 residues in the CDR3.

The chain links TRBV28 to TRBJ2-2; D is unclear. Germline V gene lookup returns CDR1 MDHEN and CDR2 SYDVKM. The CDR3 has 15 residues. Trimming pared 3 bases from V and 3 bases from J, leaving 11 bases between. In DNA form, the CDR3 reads TGTGCCAGCAGTTTCTCCGCGCGTGACACCGGGGAGCTGTTTTTT. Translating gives CASSFSARDTGELFF.

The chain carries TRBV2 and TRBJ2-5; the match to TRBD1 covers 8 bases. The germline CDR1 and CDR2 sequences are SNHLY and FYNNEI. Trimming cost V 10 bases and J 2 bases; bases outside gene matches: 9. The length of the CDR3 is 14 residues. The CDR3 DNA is TGTGCCACTCAGGGGACAGGAAGTCAAGAGACCCAGTACTTC. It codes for CATQGTGSQETQYF.

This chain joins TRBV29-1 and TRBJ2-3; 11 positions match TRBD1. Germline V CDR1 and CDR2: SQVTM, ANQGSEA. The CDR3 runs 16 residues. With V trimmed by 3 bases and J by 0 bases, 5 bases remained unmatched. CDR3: CSVDGTGGYSTDTQYF. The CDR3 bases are TGCAGCGTTGACGGGACAGGGGGTTATAGCACAGATACGCAGTATTTT.

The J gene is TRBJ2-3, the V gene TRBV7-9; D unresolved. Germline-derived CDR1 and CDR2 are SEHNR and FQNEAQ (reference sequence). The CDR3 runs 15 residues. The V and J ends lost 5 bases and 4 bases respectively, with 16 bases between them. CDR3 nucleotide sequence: TGTGCCAGCAGCCCCCCCCTCACTATGGCAGATACGCAGTATTTT. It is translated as CASSPPLTMADTQYF.

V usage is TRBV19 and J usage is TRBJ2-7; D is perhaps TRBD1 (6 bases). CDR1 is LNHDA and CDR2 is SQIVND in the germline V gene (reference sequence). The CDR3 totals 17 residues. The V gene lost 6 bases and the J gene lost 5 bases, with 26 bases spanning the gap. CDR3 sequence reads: CASSDTKPQGPRNEQYV. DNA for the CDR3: TGTGCCAGTAGCGACACAAAACCGCAGGGGCCGCGGAACGAGCAGTACGTC.

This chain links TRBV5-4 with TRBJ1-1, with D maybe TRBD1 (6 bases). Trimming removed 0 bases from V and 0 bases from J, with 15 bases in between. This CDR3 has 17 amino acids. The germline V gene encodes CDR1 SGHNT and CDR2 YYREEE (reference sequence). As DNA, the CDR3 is TGTGCCAGCAGCTTGGTCGGCGCAGGGGCGATGAACACTGAAGCTTTCTTT. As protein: CASSLVGAGAMNTEAFF.

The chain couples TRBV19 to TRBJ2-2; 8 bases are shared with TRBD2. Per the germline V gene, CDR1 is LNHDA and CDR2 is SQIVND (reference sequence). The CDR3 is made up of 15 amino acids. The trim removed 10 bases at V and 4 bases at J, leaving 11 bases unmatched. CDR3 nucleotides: TGTGCCATTCGACCGGGACTAGGAGTCACCGGGGAGCTGTTTTTT. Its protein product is CAIRPGLGVTGELFF.

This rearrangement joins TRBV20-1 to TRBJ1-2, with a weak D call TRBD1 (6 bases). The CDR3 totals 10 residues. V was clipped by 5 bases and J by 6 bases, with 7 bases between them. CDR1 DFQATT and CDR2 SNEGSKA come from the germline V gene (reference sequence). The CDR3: CSAWTDGYTF. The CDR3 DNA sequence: TGCAGTGCTTGGACAGATGGCTACACCTTC.

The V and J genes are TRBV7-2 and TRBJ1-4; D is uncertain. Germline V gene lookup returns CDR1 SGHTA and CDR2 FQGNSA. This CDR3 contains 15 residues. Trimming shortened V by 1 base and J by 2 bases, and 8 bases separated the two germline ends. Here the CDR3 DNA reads TGTGCCAGCAGCTTAGTATCCCAGACTAATGAAAAACTGTTTTTT. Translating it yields CASSLVSQTNEKLFF.

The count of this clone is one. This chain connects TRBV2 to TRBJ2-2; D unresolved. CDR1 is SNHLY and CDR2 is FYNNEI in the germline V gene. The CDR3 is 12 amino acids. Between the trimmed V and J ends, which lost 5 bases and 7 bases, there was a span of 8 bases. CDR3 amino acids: CASSTMYGELFF. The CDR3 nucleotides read TGTGCCAGCAGTACAATGTACGGGGAGCTGTTTTTT.

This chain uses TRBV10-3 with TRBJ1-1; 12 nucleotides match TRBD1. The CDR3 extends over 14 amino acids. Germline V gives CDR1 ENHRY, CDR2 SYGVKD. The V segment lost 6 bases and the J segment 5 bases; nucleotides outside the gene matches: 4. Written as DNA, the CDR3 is TGTGCCATCAGGGGACAGGGGGCTGGGACTGAAGCTTTCTTT. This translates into CAIRGQGAGTEAFF.

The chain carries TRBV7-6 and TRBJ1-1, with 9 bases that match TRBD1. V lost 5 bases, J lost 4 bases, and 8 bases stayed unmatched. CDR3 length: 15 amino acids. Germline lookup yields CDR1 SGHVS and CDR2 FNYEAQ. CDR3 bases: TGTGCCAGCAGCCTTGACAGGGGGGTATTCACTGAAGCTTTCTTT. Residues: CASSLDRGVFTEAFF.

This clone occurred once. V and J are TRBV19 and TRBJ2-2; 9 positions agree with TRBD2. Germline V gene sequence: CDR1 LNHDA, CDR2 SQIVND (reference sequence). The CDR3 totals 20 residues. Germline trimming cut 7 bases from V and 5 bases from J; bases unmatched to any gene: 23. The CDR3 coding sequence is TGTGCCAGTATGCTGCTTAGGGGGTCATTAGCGGGAGATCGTACCGGGGAGCTGTTTTTT. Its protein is CASMLLRGSLAGDRTGELFF.

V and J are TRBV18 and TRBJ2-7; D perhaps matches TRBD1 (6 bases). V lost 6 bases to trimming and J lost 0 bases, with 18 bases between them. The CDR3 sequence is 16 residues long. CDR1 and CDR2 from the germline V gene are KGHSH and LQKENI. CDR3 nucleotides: TGTGCCAGCTCGGTCGGGGCAGCAGGGGACTCCTACGAGCAGTACTTC. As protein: CASSVGAAGDSYEQYF. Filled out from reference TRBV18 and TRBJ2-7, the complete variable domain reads NAGVMQNPRHLVRRRGQEARLRCSPMKGHSHVYWYRQLPEEGLKFMVYLQKENIIDESGMPKERFSAEFPKEGPSILRIQQVVRGDSAAYFCASSVGAAGDSYEQYFGPGTRLTVT.

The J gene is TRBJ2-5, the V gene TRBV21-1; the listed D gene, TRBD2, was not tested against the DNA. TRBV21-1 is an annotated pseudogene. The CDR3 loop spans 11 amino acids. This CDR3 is CASTPPRSQYF. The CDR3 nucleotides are TGTGCCAGCACCCCCCCTCGGTCACAGTACTTC.

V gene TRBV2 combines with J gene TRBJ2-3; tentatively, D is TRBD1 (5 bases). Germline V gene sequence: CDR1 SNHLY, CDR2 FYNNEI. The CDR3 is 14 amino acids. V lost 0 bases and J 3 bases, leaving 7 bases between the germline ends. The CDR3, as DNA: TGTGCCAGCAGTGAAGCCAGGGTGACAGATACGCAGTATTTT. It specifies CASSEARVTDTQYF.

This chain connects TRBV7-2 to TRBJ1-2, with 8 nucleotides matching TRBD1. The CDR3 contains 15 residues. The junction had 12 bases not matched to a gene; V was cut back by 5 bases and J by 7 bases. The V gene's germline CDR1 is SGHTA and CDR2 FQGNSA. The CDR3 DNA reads TGTGCCAGCAGCGAAGATACAGGGGGATGGTCTGGCTACACCTTC. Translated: CASSEDTGGWSGYTF.

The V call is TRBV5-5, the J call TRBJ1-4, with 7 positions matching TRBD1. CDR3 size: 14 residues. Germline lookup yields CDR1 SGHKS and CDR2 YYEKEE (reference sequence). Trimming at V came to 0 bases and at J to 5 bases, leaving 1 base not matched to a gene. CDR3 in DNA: TGTGCCAGCAGCTTGGAACAGGGGAATGAAAAACTGTTTTTT. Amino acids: CASSLEQGNEKLFF.

DNA of the CDR3: TGTGCCAGCAGCACCGGGAGTGGGGATGAGCAGTTCTTC. It translates to CASSTGSGDEQFF. The chain recombines TRBV7-8 with TRBJ2-1; tentative D call: TRBD2 (6 bases). V was cut by 5 bases and J by 8 bases, with 13 bases left in between. From germline, CDR1 is SGHVS and CDR2 FQNEAQ. The length of the CDR3 is 13 residues.

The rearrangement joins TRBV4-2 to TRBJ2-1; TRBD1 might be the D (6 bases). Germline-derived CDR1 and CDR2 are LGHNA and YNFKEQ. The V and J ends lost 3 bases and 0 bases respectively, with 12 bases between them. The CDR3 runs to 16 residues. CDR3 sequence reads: CASSQRGSGSYNEQFF. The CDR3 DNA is TGTGCCAGCAGCCAGAGGGGGTCGGGCTCCTACAATGAGCAGTTCTTC.

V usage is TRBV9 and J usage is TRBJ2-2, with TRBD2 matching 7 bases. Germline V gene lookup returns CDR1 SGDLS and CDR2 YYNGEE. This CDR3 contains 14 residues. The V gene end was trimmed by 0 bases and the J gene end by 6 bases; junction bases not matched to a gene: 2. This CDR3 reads CASSVGGGAGELFF. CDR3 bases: TGTGCCAGCAGCGTAGGTGGGGGGGCCGGGGAGCTGTTTTTT.